Detailed here is one TCR beta chain. This clone was seen only a few times. Its specific antigen is unknown. Base qualities are not at hand, and no much larger clone is one base apart. These data are taken from a study of blood T cell repertoires in COVID-19 (dated by TCRdb to the early 2020s). In the study overall: Samples covering the acute and convalescent phases of COVID-19 were provided by collaborators in the United States, Italy and Spain. The prospective study material was composed of cDNA or gDNA derived from T cells, B-cell-depleted T cells, or PBMCs. The dataset comprised deeply sampled blood TCRbeta repertoires from subjects exposed to, actively infected with, or recovered from COVID-19. The repertoires were released in a freely available public database meant as a resource for research on the immune response to SARS-CoV-2. Samples were obtained from the ongoing ImmuneRACE study (first 160 participants) and from 1,254 subjects provided by 6 global collaborators. A de-identified subject ID, COVID-19 status, age in years and sex were almost always included in the sample metadata. HLA class I and class II types, where available, came from metadata supplied by the sample provider rather than from assay-based typing.

TCRbeta CDR3 regions were amplified from genomic DNA using the immunoSEQ Assay, a bias-controlled multiplex PCR. Processing in the source paper ran as follows. Nucleated cell counts per sample were estimated from amplification of reference gene primers within the assay. To quantify the absolute abundance of each unique TCRbeta CDR3 rearrangement, sequence reads were collapsed and filtered. For each sample, productive Simpson clonality was calculated as the square root of Simpson's diversity index over productive rearrangements. TCRdb limited this immuneACCESS table to in-frame rearrangements with V and J called. A share of clones is missing; checked studies link under half to unresolved V genes, and the rest is unexplained. That table furnishes V, J and clone size, whereas the DNA furnished D and trimming. The sample table lists fewer than 250,000 clones, 86% of them with a count of one. The ten largest clones take up approximately 6% of the sample.

In Seattle, one collaborating source enrolled patients while the infection was active and tracked those patients longitudinally over the course of disease. Collaborating institutions collected whole blood in K2EDTA tubes following their own protocols. For TCRbeta analysis, collaborators shipped samples as frozen whole blood, isolated PBMCs, or DNA extracted from either of those sample types. Study-wide conclusions, independent of this receptor: The amount of clinical and demographic metadata varied by source and participant and was provided uncurated.

Sequencing used peripheral blood. The receptor comes from a woman of 80 years or more with COVID-19, enrolled during active disease.

The bases read TGTGCCAGCCACGCGGATGAGACCCAGTACTTC. Translated, it gives CASHADETQYF. Here the chain combines TRBV2 and TRBJ2-5, with no confident D gene call. The CDR3 has 11 amino acids, counting the end cysteine and phenylalanine. The CDR3 DNA has 33 bases and is translated from base 1. The germline V gene yields SNHLY for CDR1 and FYNNEI for CDR2. The V end loses 8 bases and the J end loses 5 bases, and a stretch of 9 bases separates them.